This T cell receptor (beta chain) was recovered during a study of shared T cell receptors in the human thymus. This clone has a single count. Germline trimming cut 5 bases from V and 6 bases from J; bases unmatched to any gene: 4. The CDR3 has 15 amino acids. The germline V gene has CDR1 SGHAT and CDR2 FQNNGV. The data were produced by immunoSEQ multiplex PCR, yet TCRdb's version contains in-frame clones alone and is incomplete. The table includes around 340,000 clones, roughly 94% detected once. The source of this sequence is a human donor. The source material was thymocytes. This chain links TRBV11-2 with TRBJ2-3; 14 bases are a match to TRBD2. CDR3 nucleotides: TGTGCCAGCAGCAGACTAGCGGGAGGGCGGGATACGCAGTATTTT. As protein: CASSRLAGGRDTQYF.